This entry lists 21 T cell receptor beta chains sequenced from one sample in a study of blood T cell repertoires in COVID-19. Measured with immunoSEQ multiplex PCR; TCRdb has only the in-frame clones, and not every one. This sample yields around 150,000 clones, of which under 85% are seen a single time; almost 6.5% belongs to the top ten. Sequencing was done on a sample of peripheral blood. These receptors came from a human donor in a cohort sampled during active COVID-19.

The V call is TRBV5-6, the J call TRBJ1-6; no reliable D call. The CDR3 is made up of 14 amino acids. The germline V and J ends were trimmed by 6 bases and 0 bases, with 7 bases remaining between them. Germline CDR1 reads SGHDT; CDR2 reads YYEEEE. The CDR3 nucleotides read TGTGCCAGCAACGGGTTCTCCTATAATTCACCCCTCCACTTT. Its translation is CASNGFSYNSPLHF.

The chain recombines TRBV7-6 with TRBJ1-6; the D gene is possibly TRBD1 (6 bases). Germline V gene lookup returns CDR1 SGHVS and CDR2 FNYEAQ. V was trimmed by 3 bases and J by 9 bases, leaving 15 bases between them. This CDR3 is 15 amino acids long. The CDR3 DNA sequence: TGTGCCAGCAGCTTGGCCAGGGGTTTAGGTTCACCCCTCCACTTT. Its translation: CASSLARGLGSPLHF.

The V call is TRBV24-1, the J call TRBJ2-2, with D possibly TRBD1 on 6 matching bases. V lost 1 base and J 6 bases, leaving 11 bases between the germline ends. Per germline, CDR1 KGHDR and CDR2 SFDVKD. The CDR3 is made up of 15 amino acids. The CDR3 DNA follows: TGTGCCACCAGTGATTTTGGATCAGGGGCCGGGGAGCTGTTTTTT. This sequence encodes CATSDFGSGAGELFF.

The rearrangement links TRBV10-3 to TRBJ1-1; 8 nucleotides match TRBD1. V was pared by 10 bases and J by 5 bases, with 3 bases of the junction left unmatched. The CDR3 runs to 11 residues. Per germline, CDR1 ENHRY and CDR2 SYGVKD. The CDR3 DNA is TGTGCCACACAGGGGGTGACTGAAGCTTTCTTT. Protein sequence: CATQGVTEAFF.

The rearrangement joins TRBV18 to TRBJ1-1, with 8 bases aligning to TRBD1. Germline V lookup: CDR1 KGHSH, CDR2 LQKENI. V dropped 6 bases and J dropped 7; count of bases not matched to a gene: 7. This CDR3 contains 13 residues. The CDR3 spells CASSYDRGGEAFF. CDR3 in DNA: TGTGCCAGCTCGTACGACAGGGGAGGTGAAGCTTTCTTT. The full variable domain, rest sourced from reference TRBV18 and TRBJ1-1, is NAGVMQNPRHLVRRRGQEARLRCSPMKGHSHVYWYRQLPEEGLKFMVYLQKENIIDESGMPKERFSAEFPKEGPSILRIQQVVRGDSAAYFCASSYDRGGEAFFGQGTRLTVV.

This chain links TRBV7-8 with TRBJ1-2; TRBD1 matches at 7 bases. V lost 2 bases to trimming and J lost 3 bases; unmatched junction nucleotides: 3. The CDR3 totals 14 residues. Looked up from germline, CDR1 is SGHVS and CDR2 is FQNEAQ. CDR3 sequence (DNA): TGTGCCAGCAGCTTAATTGACAGGGACTATGGCTACACCTTC. Translation gives CASSLIDRDYGYTF.

V gene TRBV21-1 combines with J gene TRBJ1-2. TRBV21-1 is classified as a pseudogene. The CDR3 has 15 residues. The CDR3 is CASSFLGKSGYGYTF. CDR3 sequence (DNA): TGTGCCAGCAGCTTCCTGGGTAAAAGCGGCTATGGCTACACCTTC.

This clone was recorded a few times. V and J are TRBV7-3 and TRBJ2-7; TRBD1 is a possible D gene (6 bases). The length of the CDR3 is 15 residues. V dropped 5 bases and J dropped 0 bases, with 14 bases sitting between them. Germline loops: CDR1 SGHTA, CDR2 FQGTGA. CDR3 sequence: CASSDYIGGSYEQYF. CDR3 DNA: TGTGCCAGCAGCGATTACATAGGGGGCTCCTACGAGCAGTACTTC.

The chain carries TRBV2 and TRBJ1-2, with 10 bases identical to TRBD1. With 8 bases clipped from V and 3 bases from J, the junction kept 9 bases outside the gene matches. This CDR3 is built from 15 residues. Germline V CDR1 and CDR2: SNHLY, FYNNEI. In DNA form, the CDR3 reads TGTGCCAGCGTATCTGACAGGGGGCATGACTATGGCTACACCTTC. Protein sequence: CASVSDRGHDYGYTF.

The chain joins TRBV6-5 to TRBJ2-7; no firm D call. There are 13 residues in the CDR3. V was cut by 6 bases and J by 3 bases, with 12 bases left in between. CDR1 and CDR2 (germline): MNHEY, SVGAGI. The CDR3 here is CASSSSPYYEQYF. The CDR3 DNA is TGTGCCAGCAGCTCCTCCCCCTACTACGAGCAGTACTTC.

The chain uses TRBV9 and TRBJ2-3; the match to TRBD2 covers 14 bases. The germline gives CDR1 SGDLS, CDR2 YYNGEE. This CDR3 region has 16 residues. Losses at the gene ends were 4 bases for V and 3 bases for J; bases not matched to a gene: 4. Here the CDR3 DNA reads TGTGCCAGCAGCCCGACTAGCGGGGGGGGGACAGATACGCAGTATTTT. It specifies CASSPTSGGGTDTQYF. Supplemented by reference TRBV9 and TRBJ2-3, the full variable domain reads DSGVTQTPKHLITATGQRVTLRCSPRSGDLSVYWYQQSLDQGLQFLIQYYNGEERAKGNILERFSAQQFPDLHSELNLSSLELGDSALYFCASSPTSGGGTDTQYFGPGTRLTVL.

This sequence joins TRBV11-2 and TRBJ2-2; TRBD1 is a possible D gene (5 bases). The CDR3 consists of 15 residues. Germline-derived CDR1 and CDR2 are SGHAT and FQNNGV. The ends were cut back, 2 bases at V and 0 bases at J, with 7 bases in the middle. In DNA, the CDR3 is TGTGCCAGCAGCTTAACAGGAGCGAACACCGGGGAGCTGTTTTTT. Its protein product is CASSLTGANTGELFF.

The chain links TRBV25-1 to TRBJ2-1; D is uncertain. Germline CDR1 reads MGHDK; CDR2 reads SYGVNS. Trimming removed 7 bases from V and 7 bases from J, with 8 bases in between. The CDR3 covers 11 residues. In DNA, the CDR3 is TGTGCCAGCACCCTATCTAATGAGCAGTTCTTC. Translated, it gives CASTLSNEQFF.

This clone was counted only a few times. The rearrangement uses TRBV7-9 and TRBJ1-3; possibly TRBD1 for D (5 bases). CDR1 SEHNR and CDR2 FQNEAQ come from the germline V gene (reference sequence). The CDR3 is 13 residues long. With 4 bases removed from V and 8 bases from J, the gap between germline ends came to 12 bases. The CDR3 sequence: CASSSRPGDTIYF. The CDR3 nucleotides are TGTGCCAGCAGCTCCAGGCCGGGGGACACCATATATTTT.

The chain is built from TRBV19 and TRBJ2-7, with 8 bases aligning to TRBD1. Germline CDR1 reads LNHDA; CDR2 reads SQIVND (reference sequence). This CDR3 is 14 amino acids long. After removal of 9 bases from V and 2 bases from J, the junction contained 9 bases not matched to a gene. The CDR3 DNA sequence: TGTGCCAGCCGTCCCCGGGACAGGCCCTACGAGCAGTACTTC. Translation: CASRPRDRPYEQYF. The full variable domain, in which reference TRBV19 and TRBJ2-7 provide the parts outside the CDR3, is DGGITQSPKYLFRKEGQNVTLSCEQNLNHDAMYWYRQDPGQGLRLIYYSQIVNDFQKGDIAEGYSVSREKKESFPLTVTSAQKNPTAFYLCASRPRDRPYEQYFGPGTRLTVT.

The V call is TRBV20-1, the J call TRBJ1-1; D perhaps matches TRBD1 (5 bases). Trimming removed 7 bases at V and 6 bases at J, with 12 bases between. The germline V gene has CDR1 DFQATT and CDR2 SNEGSKA (reference sequence). The CDR3 totals 11 residues. CDR3 loop: CSERGDAEAFF. The CDR3 region has the DNA TGCAGTGAGCGGGGGGACGCTGAAGCTTTCTTT.

The chain employs TRBV7-3 and TRBJ2-3; the match to TRBD2 covers 16 bases. Germline lookup yields CDR1 SGHTA and CDR2 FQGTGA. Trimming removed 4 bases from V and 4 bases from J; junction bases left unmatched: 5. The CDR3 spans 17 residues. For the CDR3, the DNA is TGTGCCAGCAGCTCGGGACTAGCGGGGGGGTACGCAGATACGCAGTATTTT. It translates to CASSSGLAGGYADTQYF.

V and J are TRBV3-1 (or the pseudogene TRBV3-2) and TRBJ2-5; D is perhaps TRBD2 (5 bases). Per the germline V gene, CDR1 is LGHDT and CDR2 is YNNKEL (reference sequence). The CDR3 is 15 amino acids. V was trimmed by 0 bases and J by 7 bases, leaving 15 bases between them. This CDR3 is CASSQDSARGGTQYF. CDR3 in DNA: TGTGCCAGCAGCCAAGACAGTGCACGGGGTGGGACCCAGTACTTC.

The rearrangement joins TRBV6-5 to TRBJ1-5; 7 bases are a match to TRBD1. This CDR3 spans 14 amino acids. Trimming took 7 bases from V and 4 from J; bases not matched to a gene: 7. Germline V gene sequence: CDR1 MNHEY, CDR2 SVGAGI. The CDR3 region is CASTRQGPNQPQHF. CDR3 sequence (DNA): TGTGCCAGCACCAGACAGGGCCCAAATCAGCCCCAGCATTTT.

This clone was counted a single time. The chain carries TRBV19 and TRBJ1-3, with D tentatively TRBD1 (5 bases). CDR3 length: 16 residues. Trimming left V 3 bases short and J 8 bases short, with 20 bases between. CDR1 and CDR2 from the germline V gene are LNHDA and SQIVND (reference sequence). DNA of the CDR3: TGTGCCAGTAGTATTTCCGCGACAGACTTTGTGTACACCATATATTTT. Translation: CASSISATDFVYTIYF. Complete variable domain (other parts from reference TRBV19 and TRBJ1-3): DGGITQSPKYLFRKEGQNVTLSCEQNLNHDAMYWYRQDPGQGLRLIYYSQIVNDFQKGDIAEGYSVSREKKESFPLTVTSAQKNPTAFYLCASSISATDFVYTIYFGEGSWLTVV.

The chain joins TRBV18 to TRBJ1-1; 7 nucleotides match TRBD1. J was trimmed by 5 bases and V by 3 bases; bases with no gene match: 3. Germline V gives CDR1 KGHSH, CDR2 LQKENI. The CDR3 covers 13 residues. In DNA, the CDR3 is TGTGCCAGCTCACCGAACAGGGGTACTGAAGCTTTCTTT. Amino acids: CASSPNRGTEAFF. Full variable domain (rest looked up from reference TRBV18 and TRBJ1-1): NAGVMQNPRHLVRRRGQEARLRCSPMKGHSHVYWYRQLPEEGLKFMVYLQKENIIDESGMPKERFSAEFPKEGPSILRIQQVVRGDSAAYFCASSPNRGTEAFFGQGTRLTVV.